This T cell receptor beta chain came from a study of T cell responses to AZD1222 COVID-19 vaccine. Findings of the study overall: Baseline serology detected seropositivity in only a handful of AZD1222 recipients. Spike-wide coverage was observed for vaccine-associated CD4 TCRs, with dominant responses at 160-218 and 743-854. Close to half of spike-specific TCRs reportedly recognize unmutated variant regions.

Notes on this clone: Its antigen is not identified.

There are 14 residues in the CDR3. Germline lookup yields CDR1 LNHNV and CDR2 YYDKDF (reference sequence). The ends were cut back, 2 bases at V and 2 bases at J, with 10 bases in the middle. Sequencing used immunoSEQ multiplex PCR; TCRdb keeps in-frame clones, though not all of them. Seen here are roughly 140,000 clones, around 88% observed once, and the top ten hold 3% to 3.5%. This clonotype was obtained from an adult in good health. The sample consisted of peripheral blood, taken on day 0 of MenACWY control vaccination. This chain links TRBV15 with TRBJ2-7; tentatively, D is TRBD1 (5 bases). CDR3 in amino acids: CATSRFDRTYEQYF. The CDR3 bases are TGTGCCACCAGCAGATTCGACAGAACCTACGAGCAGTACTTC.